A selection of T cell receptor beta chains follows, all from one sample in a study of response to subunit inactivated influenza vaccine. Each CDR3 protein gets one entry after TCRdb re-called the RT-PCR reads with MiXCR. The sample has hundreds of thousands of distinct CDR3 sequences, approximately 13% seen once. The sample consisted of PBMCs from blood, taken around 15 days before vaccination. Receptor source: a man aged 45 to 65 who received an inactivated influenza vaccine. CDR3s include the opening cysteine and the closing phenylalanine or tryptophan. A D gene is named only where the DNA matches it firmly. A row's size may be missing; if present it is once, few, many or a size class.

J	size	D	V	DNA	CDR3
TRBJ2-3	.	.	TRBV12-3/TRBV12-4	TGTGCCAGCAGTTCTGGTTGGACTAGCACAGATACGCAGTATTTT	CASSSGWTSTDTQYF
TRBJ1-1	.	.	TRBV20-1	TGCAGTGCTAGAGATCTCATGCAGGGAAACACTGAAGCTTTCTTT	CSARDLMQGNTEAFF
TRBJ2-1	few	TRBD2	TRBV28	TGTGCCAGCAGTTTGGAGACCGGGGACGGGACTAGCGGGAAAAGGAGCTCCTACAATGAGCAGTTCTTC	CASSLETGDGTSGKRSSYNEQFF
TRBJ1-1	.	.	TRBV19	TGTGCCAGTAGTATCGGGCAGCCGAACACTGAAGCTTTCTTT	CASSIGQPNTEAFF
TRBJ2-3	.	TRBD1	TRBV4-3	TGCGCCAGCAGCCACAACAGGGGGCGAACAGATACGCAGTATTTT	CASSHNRGRTDTQYF
TRBJ1-6	few	.	TRBV2	TGTGCCAGCAGTGAAGGGGGGGAAAATAATTCACCCCTCCACTTT	CASSEGGENNSPLHF
TRBJ1-5	.	.	TRBV4-1	TGCGCCAGCAGCCGGGCGCGAGATACGCAGCATTTT	CASSRARDTQHF
TRBJ2-2	few	.	TRBV20-1	TGCAGTGCTAGACAGGGATACACCGGGGAGCTGTTTTTT	CSARQGYTGELFF
TRBJ2-7	few	TRBD1	TRBV10-3	TGTGCCATCAGTGAGTCGTTGGACAGGACCTACGAGCAGTACTTC	CAISESLDRTYEQYF
TRBJ1-2	many	TRBD1	TRBV20-1	TGCAGTGCTAGACGTCCAGGGACAGGCGAGAGCTCCTATGGCTACACCTTC	CSARRPGTGESSYGYTF
TRBJ1-1	few	TRBD1	TRBV29-1	TGCAGCGTCAGGGACAGATCGAACACTGAAGCTTTCTTT	CSVRDRSNTEAFF
TRBJ2-5	.	TRBD2	TRBV7-2	TGTGCCAGCACCCCGGGGGGAGCAGAGACCCAGTACTTC	CASTPGGAETQYF
TRBJ1-1	many	.	TRBV28	TGTGCCAGCAGTTTATCCGGTGGTAGCGCTGAAGCTTTCTTT	CASSLSGGSAEAFF
TRBJ2-1	.	.	TRBV12-3/TRBV12-4	TGTGCCAGCAGTCGGGTTTTGCCCAATGAGCAGTTCTTC	CASSRVLPNEQFF
TRBJ2-2	.	.	TRBV4-2	TGTGCCAGCAGCCAAGAGGTTCGCGCGAACACCGGGGAGCTGTTTTTT	CASSQEVRANTGELFF
TRBJ2-7	.	TRBD2	TRBV29-1	TGCAGCGTTGATGCGGGGGTAGCGGGAGGCGACGAGCAGTACTTC	CSVDAGVAGGDEQYF
TRBJ2-1	.	.	TRBV6-5	TGTGCCAGCGCGATCAAAAGCTCCTACAATGAGCAGTTCTTC	CASAIKSSYNEQFF
TRBJ2-1	many	.	TRBV27	TGTGCCAGCCGAAAAGGGGCCGGCCTCTCCTACAATGAGCAGTTCTTC	CASRKGAGLSYNEQFF
TRBJ1-1	.	.	TRBV5-1	TGCGCCAGCAGCTCACTGGGGGAGAACACTGAAGCTTTCTTT	CASSSLGENTEAFF
TRBJ2-7	few	TRBD1	TRBV10-3	TGTGCCATCAGTGGGGACAGGGGGTACGAGCAGTACTTC	CAISGDRGYEQYF
TRBJ1-1	few	.	TRBV5-1	TGCGCCAGCAGCTCCCTGCCTTACTCCGGAGTCTCAGGGACCAACACTGAAGCTTTCTTT	CASSSLPYSGVSGTNTEAFF
TRBJ2-7	few	.	TRBV6-5	TGTGCCAGCAGTTCTACGACGGCCGCCTCCTACGAGCAGTACTTC	CASSSTTAASYEQYF
TRBJ2-2	.	.	TRBV9	TGTGCCAGCAGCCCCCCTGAGAACACCGGGGAGCTGTTTTTT	CASSPPENTGELFF
TRBJ1-3	many	.	TRBV6-1	TGTGCCAGCAGCCTCGGGGGGGCCGGAAACACCATATATTTT	CASSLGGAGNTIYF
TRBJ2-6	.	.	TRBV2	TGTGCCAGCAGTGGGAGTACTGGGGCCAACGTCCTGACTTTC	CASSGSTGANVLTF
TRBJ2-5	.	TRBD2	TRBV7-8	TGTGCCAGCAGACGAAGTAGGGAGCGGGATAGGTTAGAGACCCAGTACTTC	CASRRSRERDRLETQYF
TRBJ2-4	.	.	TRBV6-4	TGTGCCAGCAGTGACGGTGCGGGGGCAGCCAAAAACATTCAGTACTTC	CASSDGAGAAKNIQYF
TRBJ1-6	.	TRBD1	TRBV18	TGTGCCAGCTCGGCCGGGACAGGGGGCGTAGGCGGCCCACCCCTCCACTTT	CASSAGTGGVGGPPLHF
TRBJ2-5	.	.	TRBV4-1	TGCGCCAGCAGCCAAGAGTCCTGGGGGCTAGAGACCCAGTACTTC	CASSQESWGLETQYF
TRBJ2-5	.	.	TRBV4-1	TGCGCCAGCAGCCAAGATACCCGGGGGCGGGAGACCCAGTACTTC	CASSQDTRGRETQYF
TRBJ2-2	.	TRBD2	TRBV18	TGTGCCAGCTCAACTAGCGCCGCGAACACCGGGGAGCTGTTTTTT	CASSTSAANTGELFF
TRBJ2-7	.	TRBD2	TRBV28	TGTGCCAGCAGTTGGGTAGGACTAGCGGGAGGGTCGAGCTCCTACGAGCAGTACTTC	CASSWVGLAGGSSSYEQYF
TRBJ2-3	.	TRBD2	TRBV6-5	TGTGCCAGCAGTTACTCGCTGGGTAGCGGGAGGTGGACAGATACGCAGTATTTT	CASSYSLGSGRWTDTQYF
TRBJ2-3	few	.	TRBV7-2	TGTGCCAGCAACTACCTCACAGATACGCAGTATTTT	CASNYLTDTQYF
TRBJ2-7	few	.	TRBV24-1	TGTGCCACCAGTGCCTCCCAAGGGGCAGGGCCTACGTACGAGCAGTACTTC	CATSASQGAGPTYEQYF
TRBJ1-4	few	.	TRBV25-1	TGTGCCAGCAGTGCAGGGGTGACCGCTAATGAAAAACTGTTTTTT	CASSAGVTANEKLFF
TRBJ2-5	few	.	TRBV29-1	TGCAGCGTTGAGACCGGGGGATCGACCCAGTACTTC	CSVETGGSTQYF
TRBJ2-5	.	.	TRBV14	TGTGCCAGCAGCCCAGGGATGGGACGGGGAAGCCAAGAGACCCAGTACTTC	CASSPGMGRGSQETQYF
TRBJ2-7	few	TRBD2	TRBV12-3/TRBV12-4	TGTGCCAGCAGTTTGGCTAGCGGGGGGGCAGAGGAGCAGTACTTC	CASSLASGGAEEQYF
TRBJ1-4	few	.	TRBV5-1	TGCGCCAGCAGCGCAGGAGGGCCTAATGAAAAACTGTTTTTT	CASSAGGPNEKLFF
TRBJ2-7	few	TRBD1	TRBV20-1	TGCAGTGCTGCCCGACAGGGTCCCTTCTACGAGCAGTACTTC	CSAARQGPFYEQYF
TRBJ2-3	.	TRBD1	TRBV2	TGTGCCAGCATCGGACAGGGGACCTCTGGCACAGATACGCAGTATTTT	CASIGQGTSGTDTQYF
TRBJ1-3	.	.	TRBV12-3/TRBV12-4	TGTGCCAGCAGTTTAAGACCGCCAGCCTCTGGAAACACCATATATTTT	CASSLRPPASGNTIYF
TRBJ1-6	few	.	TRBV6-2/TRBV6-3	TGTGCCAGCAGTTATGTAAGGGTTTCACCCCTCCACTTT	CASSYVRVSPLHF
TRBJ2-4	few	.	TRBV5-1	TGCGCCAGCAGCTTGGCCCCGGGTGGGGATGGCATTCAGTACTTC	CASSLAPGGDGIQYF
TRBJ1-5	many	.	TRBV12-3/TRBV12-4	TGTGCCAGCAGTTTCGGACCTAGCAATCAGCCCCAGCATTTT	CASSFGPSNQPQHF